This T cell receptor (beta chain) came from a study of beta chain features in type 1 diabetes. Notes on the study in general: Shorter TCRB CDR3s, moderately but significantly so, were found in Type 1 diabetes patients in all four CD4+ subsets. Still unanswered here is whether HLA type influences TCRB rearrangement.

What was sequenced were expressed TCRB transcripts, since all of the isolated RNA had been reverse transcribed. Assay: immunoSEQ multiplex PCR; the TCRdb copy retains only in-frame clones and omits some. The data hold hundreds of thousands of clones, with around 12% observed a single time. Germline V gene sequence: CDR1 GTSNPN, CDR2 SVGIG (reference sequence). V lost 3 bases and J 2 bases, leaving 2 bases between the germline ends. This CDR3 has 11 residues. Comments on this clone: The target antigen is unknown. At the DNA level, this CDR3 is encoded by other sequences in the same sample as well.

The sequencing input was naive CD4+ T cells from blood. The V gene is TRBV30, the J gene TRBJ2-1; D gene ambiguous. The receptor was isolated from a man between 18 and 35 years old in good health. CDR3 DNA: TGTGCCTGGAGCGCCTACAATGAGCAGTTCTTC. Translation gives CAWSAYNEQFF.